One sample yielded the 5 T cell receptor beta chains listed below, sequenced in a study of Graves' ophthalmopathy and Graves' hyperthyroidism. Amplifying from RNA transcripts, the study obtained TCR beta CDR3 regions. HTBI-primed first-round RT-PCR preceded second-round multiplex PCR. Via MiXCR, TCRdb re-called the multiplex PCR reads, giving one row per CDR3 protein. The top ten hold 4% to 5% of the sample, which has 450,000 to 600,000 distinct CDR3 sequences, under 40% seen once. Sequencing was carried out using peripheral blood or thyroid tissue (not recorded which). The source of these receptors is an adult man with Graves' hyperthyroidism.

In the case of this clonotype: Its ends do not fully match the called genes, so a read error is possible. The chain links TRBV29-1 to TRBJ1-1; perhaps TRBD1 as D (5 bases). The CDR3 has 12 amino acids. CDR1 and CDR2 from the germline V gene are SQVTM and ANQGSEA. Written as DNA, the CDR3 is TGCAGCGCTGAACAGGCGTACACTGAAGCTTTCTTT. Translating it yields CSAEQAYTEAFF. Based on the CDR3 plus reference TRBV29-1 and TRBJ1-1, the full variable domain is SAVISQKPSRDICQRGTSLTIQCQVDSQVTMMFWYRQQPGQSLTLIATANQGSEATYESGFVIDKFPISRPNLTFSTLTVSNMSPEDSSIYLCSAEQAYTEAFFGQGTRLTVV.

In its sample, this clonotype was seen many times. The rearrangement uses TRBV29-1 and TRBJ2-2, with D tentatively TRBD2 (6 bases). The CDR3 is 16 amino acids. Trimming pared 4 bases from V and 4 bases from J, leaving 19 bases between. The germline CDR1 and CDR2 sequences are SQVTM and ANQGSEA. CDR3 amino acids: CSVGFDRGLVTGELFF. DNA of the CDR3: TGCAGCGTTGGGTTCGATCGGGGGTTGGTCACCGGGGAGCTGTTTTTT.

This clonotype was recorded at least ten times. The chain combines TRBV4-1 with TRBJ1-2, with TRBD1 as a possible D gene (6 bases). The CDR3 is 12 amino acids. The germline V gene has CDR1 MGHRA and CDR2 YSYEKL. V lost 5 bases and J 11 bases, leaving 15 bases between the germline ends. CDR3 in DNA: TGCGCCAGCAGCGATAACAGGGAATGGTACACCTTC. Residues: CASSDNREWYTF.

The CDR3 DNA is TGTGCCAGCAGCCAAGGAGGCGGGGGTCAGCCCCAGCATTTT. Amino acid sequence: CASSQGGGGQPQHF. The genes are TRBV3-1 and TRBJ1-5, with TRBD1 as a possible D gene (5 bases). Trimming stripped 1 base from V and 6 bases from J, with 10 bases between. From germline, CDR1 is LGHDT and CDR2 YNNKEL (reference sequence). The CDR3 contains 14 residues.

This clonotype appeared a single time. V gene TRBV7-6 combines with J gene TRBJ2-5; a possible D gene is TRBD2 (6 bases). The DNA matches TRBJ2-1 better at its end, which makes the J call doubtful. This CDR3 comprises 15 residues. The germline gives CDR1 SGHVS, CDR2 FNYEAQ. This CDR3 reads CASSHPTSPLWEQFF. In nucleotides, the CDR3 is TGTGCCAGCAGCCACCCAACTAGCCCTCTCTGGGAGCAGTTCTTC.